This TCR beta chain was profiled in a study of blood T cell repertoires in COVID-19. For the study at large: The United States, Italy and Spain were the sources of the acute and convalescent COVID-19 samples. In each case, the material was cDNA or gDNA derived from T cells, B-cell-depleted T cells, or PBMCs.

Per the study methods: Counts of nucleated cells, estimated from reference gene primer amplification, were obtained. Libraries were prepared by immunoSEQ multiplex PCR; TCRdb keeps only in-frame clonotypes and omits some of them. V and J calls and clone size come straight from that table; D and trimming were deduced from the DNA. The table shows some 17,000 clones, with roughly four fifths occurring only once. This CDR3 contains 20 residues. CDR1 is LGHDT, CDR2 YNNKEL, per germline (reference sequence). The ends lost 0 bases at V and 3 bases at J; junction bases unmatched: 14. This chain links TRBV3-1 (or the pseudogene TRBV3-2) with TRBJ2-7, with 13 positions matching TRBD2. This receptor was taken from a woman in her sixties or seventies with active COVID-19. The source material was peripheral blood. The CDR3: CASSQEPPTTSGRTHYEQYF. CDR3 sequence (DNA): TGTGCCAGCAGCCAAGAACCCCCCACGACTAGCGGGAGGACCCACTACGAGCAGTACTTC.